This TCR beta chain appears in the sequencing data of a study of shared clonotypes between healthy human individuals. Study conclusions and caveats: Deeper or shallower sequencing was expected to change how clonotypes are shared among donors. Clonotypes that were shared across a few donors made up around 4.6% of naive CD4 clonotypes.

A note on this clone: The target antigen is unknown.

The CDR3 is made up of 14 amino acids. V shed 5 bases and J shed 6 bases, with 17 bases lying between them. From germline, CDR1 is MNHEY and CDR2 SVGAGI. Per the study methods: ImmunoSEQ junction-only sequences lacked quality scores, so their filtering differed. Using immunoSEQ multiplex PCR, the repertoire was profiled, and TCRdb retains in-frame clones only, with some absent. The D gene and trimming were derived from the DNA, and the V and J assignments and clone size from that table. The sample contains over 850,000 clones, roughly 74% of which appear only once. The sample comprised memory CD4+ T cells from PBMCs. Subset denoted: CD45RA-negative fraction. The V call is TRBV6-5, the J call TRBJ2-7; weak D call: TRBD2 (6 bases). The clonotype was recovered from a man younger than 35 in good health. Some clones in this sample may be carry-over from other donors' samples. The CDR3 spells CASSRSGTGVEQYF. CDR3 DNA: TGTGCCAGCAGTCGTTCCGGGACGGGGGTCGAGCAGTACTTC.